Listed below are T cell receptor beta chains from one sample, sequenced in a study of CD8 T cells in Susac syndrome. TCRdb ran MiXCR on the immunoSEQ multiplex PCR reads and lists one entry per CDR3 protein. The sample carries a few hundred thousand distinct CDR3 sequences, approximately 94% recorded once. The specimen sequenced was CD4+ T cells from PBMCs. All receptors come from a human donor with Susac syndrome. Each CDR3 is given with its conserved first and last residue. D genes are given only for firm matches. Expanded clones get a size class; other rows say once, few or many, or leave the size out.

j_call v_call clone_size d_call cdr3_aa cdr3_nt
TRBJ2-4 TRBV7-2 . TRBD2 CASSPTSGGAGAKNIQYF TGTGCCAGCAGCCCTACTAGCGGGGGGGCCGGGGCCAAAAACATTCAGTACTTC
TRBJ1-6 TRBV4-2 . . CASSLNSPLHF TGTGCCAGCAGTCTTAATTCACCCCTCCACTTT
TRBJ1-6 TRBV6-5 . . CASSFSDGGSSYNSPLHF TGTGCCAGCAGTTTCTCGGACGGTGGGAGCTCCTATAATTCACCCCTCCACTTT
TRBJ1-2 TRBV20-1 . TRBD1 CSAQDRGFNYGYTF TGCAGTGCTCAGGACAGGGGGTTTAACTATGGCTACACCTTC
TRBJ1-2 TRBV27 . . CASSLQGLGNNYGYTF TGTGCCAGCAGCCTTCAGGGGTTGGGGAATAACTATGGCTACACCTTC
TRBJ1-2 TRBV27 . . CASSFSDGGYTF TGTGCCAGCAGTTTCTCGGACGGAGGCTACACCTTC
TRBJ1-1 TRBV10-1 . . CASSPGRTSEAFF TGCGCCAGCTCCCCCGGACGGACGTCTGAAGCTTTCTTT
TRBJ2-5 TRBV5-1 once . CASSLGTNQETQYF TGCGCCAGCAGCTTGGGTACCAACCAAGAGACCCAGTACTTC
TRBJ2-3 TRBV14 . . CASSQLGVGADTQYF TGTGCCAGCAGCCAATTGGGGGTCGGCGCAGATACGCAGTATTTT
TRBJ1-6 TRBV20-1 . TRBD1 CSARDPSGGNNSPLHF TGCAGTGCTAGAGATCCGTCAGGGGGCAATAATTCACCCCTCCACTTT
TRBJ1-4 TRBV3-1 . . CASSSFATNEKLFF TGTGCCAGCAGCTCCTTTGCAACTAATGAAAAACTGTTTTTT
TRBJ2-1 TRBV9 once TRBD1 CASSIQGDPYNEQFF TGTGCCAGCAGCATACAGGGGGATCCCTACAATGAGCAGTTCTTC
TRBJ1-1 TRBV20-1 . . CSARDPQAGVGAFF TGCAGTGCTAGAGATCCCCAGGCCGGGGTAGGAGCTTTCTTT
TRBJ2-7 TRBV4-1 . . CASSQDSGEPYEQYF TGCGCCAGCAGCCAAGATTCAGGGGAACCCTACGAGCAGTACTTC
TRBJ2-1 TRBV7-2 . TRBD1 CASSSGQISYNEQFF TGTGCCAGCAGCTCGGGACAGATCTCCTACAATGAGCAGTTCTTC
TRBJ1-6 TRBV5-4 . . CASSSRPLDPVADSPLHF TGTGCCAGCAGCTCCCGACCCCTAGACCCCGTGGCCGATTCACCCCTCCACTTT
TRBJ1-1 TRBV2 . TRBD1 CASSEAGQGKTEAFF TGTGCCAGCAGTGAAGCGGGACAGGGGAAGACTGAAGCTTTCTTT
TRBJ1-1 TRBV29-1 . . CSVGIEGGTEAFF TGCAGCGTTGGGATAGAGGGAGGTACTGAAGCTTTCTTT
TRBJ1-2 TRBV5-4 . TRBD1 CASRKGQSYGYTF TGTGCCAGCAGAAAGGGACAGAGCTATGGCTACACCTTC
TRBJ2-7 TRBV28 . TRBD1 CASRSRGPTYEQYF TGTGCCAGCAGGTCCAGGGGGCCCACCTACGAGCAGTACTTC
TRBJ2-5 TRBV5-6 . . CASSRTETQYF TGTGCCAGCAGCCGTACGGAGACCCAGTACTTC
TRBJ1-2 TRBV6-1 . . CASRGGHGGYGYTF TGTGCCAGCAGGGGGGGACACGGAGGGTATGGCTACACCTTC
TRBJ1-6 TRBV28 . . CASSLGSTSSYNSPLHF TGTGCCAGCAGTTTAGGGTCAACGAGCTCCTATAATTCACCCCTCCACTTT
TRBJ1-6 TRBV4-3 . . CASSQQGFGSPLHF TGCGCCAGCAGCCAACAGGGATTTGGTTCACCCCTCCACTTT
TRBJ2-2 TRBV5-6 . . CASSKQGSSFTGELFF TGTGCCAGCAGTAAACAGGGTAGTTCCTTTACCGGGGAGCTGTTTTTT
TRBJ2-3 TRBV29-1 . TRBD2 CSVDRKASGFTDTQYF TGCAGCGTTGATCGTAAGGCTAGCGGTTTCACAGATACGCAGTATTTT
TRBJ2-1 TRBV5-1 . TRBD2 CASSLGIAGGYNEQFF TGCGCCAGCAGCTTGGGGATAGCGGGGGGGTACAATGAGCAGTTCTTC
TRBJ1-4 TRBV14 . . CASSAGVRLEKLFF TGTGCCAGCAGCGCCGGGGTTCGCCTTGAAAAACTGTTTTTT
TRBJ2-3 TRBV18 . TRBD2 CASSPLAGPTDTQYF TGTGCCAGCTCACCTCTAGCGGGGCCTACAGATACGCAGTATTTT
TRBJ2-5 TRBV20-1 once . CSARSLVRETQYF TGCAGTGCTAGGTCGTTGGTTAGGGAGACCCAGTACTTC
TRBJ2-6 TRBV25-1 . TRBD1 CASSAPGTAAGANVLTF TGTGCCAGCAGTGCCCCCGGGACAGCCGCCGGGGCCAACGTCCTGACTTTC
TRBJ1-1 TRBV20-1 . . CSAAPPGRNTEAFF TGCAGTGCCGCCCCCCCAGGGAGAAACACTGAAGCTTTCTTT
TRBJ2-7 TRBV12-3/TRBV12-4 . . CASSLQVTYEQYF TGTGCCAGCAGTTTACAGGTTACCTACGAGCAGTACTTC
TRBJ2-1 TRBV25-1 . TRBD1 CASSKPGTVLNEQFF TGTGCCAGCAGTAAACCGGGGACAGTACTCAATGAGCAGTTCTTC
TRBJ1-2 TRBV30 once . CAWHHTGTNYGYTF TGTGCCTGGCACCATACCGGGACAAACTATGGCTACACCTTC
TRBJ1-1 TRBV29-1 . . CSGGGRMNTEAFF TGCAGCGGGGGGGGACGGATGAACACTGAAGCTTTCTTT
TRBJ2-7 TRBV12-3/TRBV12-4 . TRBD1 CASSRISPGTEQREQYF TGTGCCAGCAGTCGAATTTCCCCCGGGACAGAACAGCGCGAGCAGTACTTC
TRBJ2-5 TRBV29-1 . . CSVGRETQYF TGCAGCGTTGGGAGGGAGACCCAGTACTTC
TRBJ1-1 TRBV7-2 . TRBD1 CASSYRQGENTEAFF TGTGCCAGCAGCTATCGGCAGGGGGAGAACACTGAAGCTTTCTTT
TRBJ2-2 TRBV5-1 few . CASSLNGNTGGNTGELFF TGCGCCAGCAGCTTGAACGGCAACACGGGCGGGAACACCGGGGAGCTGTTTTTT
TRBJ2-1 TRBV5-1 . TRBD1 CASSHGTAAYNEQFF TGCGCCAGCAGCCATGGGACAGCTGCCTACAATGAGCAGTTCTTC
TRBJ2-3 TRBV20-1 . . CSARDWSELDTQYF TGCAGTGCTAGAGATTGGAGCGAGTTGGATACGCAGTATTTT
TRBJ2-7 TRBV30 . TRBD1 CAWDFGGQETYEQYF TGTGCCTGGGACTTCGGGGGACAGGAGACCTACGAGCAGTACTTC
TRBJ1-1 TRBV12-3/TRBV12-4 . . CASSSSNLAPEAFF TGTGCCAGCAGTTCGAGTAATTTAGCGCCTGAAGCTTTCTTT
TRBJ2-1 TRBV25-1 . TRBD2 CASSTSGVEQFF TGTGCCAGCAGTACTAGCGGGGTTGAGCAGTTCTTC
TRBJ1-2 TRBV20-1 . TRBD1 CSALSPDRGDGYTF TGCAGTGCCTTATCACCGGACAGGGGCGATGGCTACACCTTC
TRBJ2-5 TRBV20-1 . . CSATQGGLETQYF TGCAGTGCTACCCAAGGGGGGCTCGAGACCCAGTACTTC
TRBJ1-2 TRBV20-1 . TRBD1 CSARAQGALGGYTF TGCAGTGCTAGAGCCCAGGGGGCGCTGGGCGGCTACACCTTC
TRBJ2-1 TRBV6-2/TRBV6-3 . . CASSWSRGYNEQFF TGTGCCAGCAGTTGGTCCAGGGGCTACAATGAGCAGTTCTTC
TRBJ2-7 TRBV12-3/TRBV12-4 once . CASSLREDGEQYF TGTGCCAGCAGTTTAAGGGAGGATGGGGAGCAGTACTTC
TRBJ1-5 TRBV30 . TRBD1 CAWSVGTDSNQPQHF TGTGCCTGGAGTGTTGGGACAGATAGCAATCAGCCCCAGCATTTT
TRBJ2-7 TRBV7-2 . . CASSLEVVSPEQYF TGTGCCAGCAGCTTAGAGGTGGTTTCCCCCGAGCAGTACTTC
TRBJ2-5 TRBV7-9 . . CASSKGIVKEETQYF TGTGCCAGCAGCAAAGGGATAGTCAAGGAAGAGACCCAGTACTTC
TRBJ2-5 TRBV20-1 . . CSARPGGGAQETQYF TGCAGTGCTAGGCCGGGAGGGGGCGCACAAGAGACCCAGTACTTC